The 3 T cell receptor beta chains below were found in one sample sequenced in a study of blood T cell repertoires in COVID-19. This table comes from immunoSEQ multiplex PCR, and its TCRdb copy is limited to in-frame clones, with some not included. This sample has hundreds of thousands of clones; 86% occur once, and the top ten carry about 16%. Source material: PBMCs or T cells enriched from blood (not recorded which). The receptors stem from a man younger than 30 who had recovered from COVID-19.

V usage is TRBV19 and J usage is TRBJ1-2, with D possibly TRBD1 on 5 matching bases. Trimming removed 2 bases from V and 8 bases from J, with 12 bases in between. Germline CDR1 and CDR2: LNHDA and SQIVND (reference sequence). The CDR3 consists of 13 residues. The CDR3 is CASSIPRVSGYTF. The CDR3 bases are TGTGCCAGTAGTATACCCAGGGTGAGCGGCTACACCTTC.

The chain links TRBV28 to TRBJ2-1; D is ambiguous. V gave up 1 base and J gave up 6 bases, with 13 bases separating them. This CDR3 region has 15 residues. Germline CDR1 reads MDHEN; CDR2 reads SYDVKM. The CDR3 spells CASSLLGMGRNEQFF. The CDR3 DNA sequence: TGTGCCAGCAGTTTATTAGGAATGGGCCGCAATGAGCAGTTCTTC.

The rearrangement joins TRBV5-4 to TRBJ2-1; maybe TRBD2 (5 bases). Germline CDR1 SGHNT, CDR2 YYREEE (reference sequence). There are 17 residues in the CDR3. Trimming removed 0 bases from V and 0 bases from J, with 13 bases in between. The CDR3 is CASSLGGRGSSYNEQFF. DNA of the CDR3: TGTGCCAGCAGCTTGGGAGGTCGAGGGAGCTCCTACAATGAGCAGTTCTTC.